These 4 T cell receptor beta chains originate from one sample sequenced in a study of blood T cell repertoires in COVID-19. The repertoire was sequenced with immunoSEQ multiplex PCR; TCRdb's copy has only in-frame clones and lacks some. The sample lists about 210,000 clones, 80% to 85% occurring once. Sequenced: PBMCs or T cells enriched from blood (not recorded which). The receptor set was obtained from a woman in her fifties or sixties with acute COVID-19.

The table lists this clone with a few counts. The chain is built from TRBV5-1 and TRBJ2-5; D is uncertain. The CDR3 has 14 amino acids. In germline, CDR1 is SGHRS, CDR2 YFSETQ. Trimming removed 1 base from V and 4 bases from J, with 11 bases in between. CDR3 sequence (DNA): TGCGCCAGCAGCTTGATGGGCAATTCAGAGACCCAGTACTTC. Its protein is CASSLMGNSETQYF.

The V and J genes are TRBV28 and TRBJ2-7, with D hard to call. Germline CDR1 and CDR2: MDHEN and SYDVKM. Trimming shortened V by 4 bases and J by 4 bases, and 8 bases separated the two germline ends. The CDR3 sequence is 12 residues long. DNA of the CDR3: TGTGCCAGCAGTTCCCCCCCTTACGAGCAGTACTTC. It encodes CASSSPPYEQYF.

V and J are TRBV6-2 or TRBV6-3 and TRBJ1-5; no definite D call. V lost 6 bases and J 4 bases, leaving 13 bases between the germline ends. Germline-derived CDR1 and CDR2 are MNHEY and SVGEGT. The CDR3 has 14 residues. The CDR3 region has the DNA TGTGCCAGCAGGTACCAGGTCCCTAATCAGCCCCAGCATTTT. Protein: CASRYQVPNQPQHF.

The chain has TRBV6-5 and TRBJ2-5, with 11 positions matching TRBD2. Germline V gives CDR1 MNHEY, CDR2 SVGAGI. V shed 6 bases and J 5 bases; nucleotides not matched to a gene: 5. CDR3 size: 14 residues. CDR3 amino acids: CASRTSGSGETQYF. In DNA form, the CDR3 reads TGTGCCAGCAGAACTAGCGGGAGTGGTGAGACCCAGTACTTC.